These T cell receptor beta chains were read from a single sample in a study of control samples from healthy donors and cancer patients. Assay: immunoSEQ multiplex PCR; the TCRdb copy retains only in-frame clones and omits some. The sample shows 50,000 to 65,000 clones, less than 95% of them seen only once. Sequenced input: PBMCs. These TCRs come from a man under 40 with colorectal cancer. Each CDR3 is given with its conserved first and last residue. Fields, in order: V gene, J gene, clone size, D gene, CDR3 DNA, CDR3 protein. The D gene is left open where the match is weak. Size tells how often a clone was seen (once, few, many) or the class of an expanded clone, and some rows leave it out.

v_gene: TRBV30
j_gene: TRBJ1-1
abundance: NA
d_gene: NA
CDR3nt: TGTGCCTGGAAGGAGGACACGCTGAACACTGAAGCTTTCTTT
CDR3aa: CAWKEDTLNTEAFF

v_gene: TRBV3-1/TRBV3-2
j_gene: TRBJ1-2
abundance: NA
d_gene: NA
CDR3nt: TGTGCCAGCAGCCAACGGCAGGCTAGAGGAGGCTACACCTTC
CDR3aa: CASSQRQARGGYTF

v_gene: TRBV21-1
j_gene: TRBJ1-5
abundance: NA
d_gene: NA
CDR3nt: TGTGCCAGCAGCACTACAGGGAATCAGCCCCAGCATTTT
CDR3aa: CASSTTGNQPQHF

v_gene: TRBV6-1
j_gene: TRBJ1-5
abundance: NA
d_gene: TRBD1
CDR3nt: TGTGCCAGCAGTGAAGCGCAGGGGGCGCGAAGAGATCAGCCCCAGCATTTT
CDR3aa: CASSEAQGARRDQPQHF

v_gene: TRBV6-5
j_gene: TRBJ1-2
abundance: NA
d_gene: NA
CDR3nt: TGTGCCAGCTTTGGGTTCGATGGCTACACCTTC
CDR3aa: CASFGFDGYTF

v_gene: TRBV10-3
j_gene: TRBJ2-1
abundance: NA
d_gene: NA
CDR3nt: TGTGCCACCAAGCCGGGACATGACGGGGATGAGCAGTTCTTC
CDR3aa: CATKPGHDGDEQFF

v_gene: TRBV11-2
j_gene: TRBJ1-1
abundance: NA
d_gene: NA
CDR3nt: TGTGCCAGCAGCTTAGGAGACTCGACTGAAGCTTTCTTT
CDR3aa: CASSLGDSTEAFF

v_gene: TRBV9
j_gene: TRBJ2-1
abundance: once
d_gene: NA
CDR3nt: TGTGCCAGCAGCGTACTAGGGGGGCCATACAATGAGCAGTTCTTC
CDR3aa: CASSVLGGPYNEQFF

v_gene: TRBV27
j_gene: TRBJ1-5
abundance: NA
d_gene: TRBD1
CDR3nt: TGTGCCAGCAGTCCAAAAGTAGGGGGCGTAGGTCAGCCCCAGCATTTT
CDR3aa: CASSPKVGGVGQPQHF

v_gene: TRBV29-1
j_gene: TRBJ2-3
abundance: NA
d_gene: NA
CDR3nt: TGCAGCGTTGTACTAGGGGCTAGCACAGATACGCAGTATTTT
CDR3aa: CSVVLGASTDTQYF

v_gene: TRBV30
j_gene: TRBJ1-3
abundance: NA
d_gene: NA
CDR3nt: TGTGCCTGGAGTGTAGCATTGGGAAACACCATATATTTT
CDR3aa: CAWSVALGNTIYF

v_gene: TRBV19
j_gene: TRBJ1-5
abundance: few
d_gene: NA
CDR3nt: TGTGCCAGTAGCGATCTACAAGGAACTTATCAGCCCCAGCATTTT
CDR3aa: CASSDLQGTYQPQHF

v_gene: TRBV29-1
j_gene: TRBJ2-4
abundance: NA
d_gene: NA
CDR3nt: TGCAGCGTTGTCGAACCTCTAGCCAAAAACATTCAGTACTTC
CDR3aa: CSVVEPLAKNIQYF

v_gene: TRBV10-2
j_gene: TRBJ2-7
abundance: NA
d_gene: NA
CDR3nt: TGCGCCAGCAGTGAAAGGGACCTCACGGGGGAGCAGTACTTC
CDR3aa: CASSERDLTGEQYF

v_gene: TRBV11-2
j_gene: TRBJ2-1
abundance: once
d_gene: TRBD1
CDR3nt: TGTGCCAGCAGCCTCCGCAGGGACAGTAGCAGATCCCACAATGAGCAGTTCTTC
CDR3aa: CASSLRRDSSRSHNEQFF

v_gene: TRBV30
j_gene: TRBJ1-1
abundance: NA
d_gene: NA
CDR3nt: TGTGCCTGGAGTGTCCGGCGGTCGAACACTGAAGCTTTCTTT
CDR3aa: CAWSVRRSNTEAFF

v_gene: TRBV6-1
j_gene: TRBJ1-2
abundance: NA
d_gene: TRBD1
CDR3nt: TGTGCCAGCAGTGAGGACAGGGGAGACCTTTATGGCTACACCTTC
CDR3aa: CASSEDRGDLYGYTF

v_gene: TRBV6-2/TRBV6-3
j_gene: TRBJ1-2
abundance: NA
d_gene: TRBD1
CDR3nt: TGTGCCAGCAGTTCGGACAGGGAAGAGCACAATCCCTATGGCTACACCTTC
CDR3aa: CASSSDREEHNPYGYTF

v_gene: TRBV6-1
j_gene: TRBJ1-2
abundance: medium-sized
d_gene: NA
CDR3nt: TGTGCCAGCAGTGAAGAGGTCTATGGCTACACCTTC
CDR3aa: CASSEEVYGYTF

v_gene: TRBV6-2/TRBV6-3
j_gene: TRBJ2-1
abundance: few
d_gene: TRBD1
CDR3nt: TGTGCCAGCAGTTACAACGGCTGGGACAGTTACAATGAGCAGTTCTTC
CDR3aa: CASSYNGWDSYNEQFF

v_gene: TRBV10-2
j_gene: TRBJ1-5
abundance: NA
d_gene: NA
CDR3nt: TGCGCCAGCAGAAGCGGGGTTTTGTCGGCCCAGCATTTT
CDR3aa: CASRSGVLSAQHF

v_gene: TRBV7-9
j_gene: TRBJ1-1
abundance: NA
d_gene: NA
CDR3nt: TGTGCCAGCAGCTCTGCTGATGATGGGACCAAAGCTTTCTTT
CDR3aa: CASSSADDGTKAFF

v_gene: TRBV4-3
j_gene: TRBJ1-1
abundance: NA
d_gene: NA
CDR3nt: TGCGCCAGCAGCCAAGACTGGGGTAGTTATGTGGGCACTGAAGCTTTCTTT
CDR3aa: CASSQDWGSYVGTEAFF

v_gene: TRBV29-1
j_gene: TRBJ2-1
abundance: NA
d_gene: NA
CDR3nt: TGCAGCGTTGAAGTCAGCAGGGTGAGGAATGAGCAGTTCTTC
CDR3aa: CSVEVSRVRNEQFF

v_gene: TRBV6-2/TRBV6-3
j_gene: TRBJ2-1
abundance: NA
d_gene: TRBD2
CDR3nt: TGTGCCAGCAGTTACTCGAGTGCGGGGGACTACAATGAGCAGTTCTTC
CDR3aa: CASSYSSAGDYNEQFF

v_gene: TRBV5-1
j_gene: TRBJ1-1
abundance: NA
d_gene: NA
CDR3nt: TGCGCCAGCAGTTTAATGGGACCGGGAGAGACTGAAGCTTTCTTT
CDR3aa: CASSLMGPGETEAFF

v_gene: TRBV4-3
j_gene: TRBJ2-3
abundance: NA
d_gene: NA
CDR3nt: TGCGCCAGCAGCCAAGATCCCCATACAGATACGCAGTATTTT
CDR3aa: CASSQDPHTDTQYF

v_gene: TRBV19
j_gene: TRBJ1-1
abundance: NA
d_gene: TRBD1
CDR3nt: TGTGCCAGTAGTAACCACAGGGGGCCGGGAACTGAAGCTTTCTTT
CDR3aa: CASSNHRGPGTEAFF

v_gene: TRBV30
j_gene: TRBJ1-1
abundance: NA
d_gene: NA
CDR3nt: TGTGCCTGGGCGCCGGCCAGGAGGAACACTGAAGCTTTCTTT
CDR3aa: CAWAPARRNTEAFF

v_gene: TRBV5-1
j_gene: TRBJ2-2
abundance: NA
d_gene: NA
CDR3nt: TGCGCCAGCAGCTTGGACTCCGGGAACGAGCTGTTTTTT
CDR3aa: CASSLDSGNELFF

v_gene: TRBV6-2/TRBV6-3
j_gene: TRBJ1-1
abundance: few
d_gene: NA
CDR3nt: TGTGCCAGCAGTTTGGGGCCATCTCTTGCTGAAGCTTTCTTT
CDR3aa: CASSLGPSLAEAFF

v_gene: TRBV29-1
j_gene: TRBJ2-7
abundance: NA
d_gene: NA
CDR3nt: TGCAGCGTTAGCCCGGCGGGGTCTTACGAGCAGTACTTC
CDR3aa: CSVSPAGSYEQYF

v_gene: TRBV5-4
j_gene: TRBJ2-3
abundance: NA
d_gene: TRBD1
CDR3nt: TGTGCCAGCAGCTTGGCCCGGACAGGGCGTCTCACAGATACGCAGTATTTT
CDR3aa: CASSLARTGRLTDTQYF

v_gene: TRBV3-1/TRBV3-2
j_gene: TRBJ2-2
abundance: NA
d_gene: NA
CDR3nt: TGTGCCAGCAGCCAAGGAAGGGGTGGCAGGGACCAAAACACCGGGGAGCTGTTTTTT
CDR3aa: CASSQGRGGRDQNTGELFF

v_gene: TRBV10-3
j_gene: TRBJ2-2
abundance: NA
d_gene: TRBD2
CDR3nt: TGTGCCAGTAGAGCGGGGGGGCGAGGAAACACCGGGGAGCTGTTTTTT
CDR3aa: CASRAGGRGNTGELFF

v_gene: TRBV12-3/TRBV12-4
j_gene: TRBJ1-6
abundance: NA
d_gene: NA
CDR3nt: TGTGCCAGCAGTTTAGCGCTGATACAACCCCTCCACTTT
CDR3aa: CASSLALIQPLHF

v_gene: TRBV7-2
j_gene: TRBJ2-5
abundance: NA
d_gene: TRBD2
CDR3nt: TGTGCCAGCAGCTTAGGTCGACCGGGACTAGCGGGGGAAAAGACCCAGTACTTC
CDR3aa: CASSLGRPGLAGEKTQYF

v_gene: TRBV4-1
j_gene: TRBJ2-1
abundance: NA
d_gene: TRBD2
CDR3nt: TGCGCCAGCAGCCAAGGACTAGCGGGGGCGTACAATGAGCAGTTCTTC
CDR3aa: CASSQGLAGAYNEQFF

v_gene: TRBV7-2
j_gene: TRBJ2-2
abundance: NA
d_gene: TRBD1
CDR3nt: TGTGCCAGCAGCTATACAGGGGCCTCATGGACCGGGGAGCTGTTTTTT
CDR3aa: CASSYTGASWTGELFF

v_gene: TRBV19
j_gene: TRBJ2-7
abundance: NA
d_gene: TRBD1
CDR3nt: TGTGCCTCCGCGAGGGGGCTTGGATCCGAGCAGTACTTC
CDR3aa: CASARGLGSEQYF

v_gene: TRBV18
j_gene: TRBJ1-4
abundance: NA
d_gene: NA
CDR3nt: TGTGCCAGCTCACTCCCGGACGGTGAAAAACTGTTTTTT
CDR3aa: CASSLPDGEKLFF

v_gene: TRBV28
j_gene: TRBJ2-1
abundance: NA
d_gene: TRBD2
CDR3nt: TGTGCCAGCAGTTTACCATCTAGCGGGGGGCGCAATGAGCAGTTCTTC
CDR3aa: CASSLPSSGGRNEQFF

v_gene: TRBV9
j_gene: TRBJ1-2
abundance: NA
d_gene: NA
CDR3nt: TGTGCCAGCAGCGTTACAGGTAGCCACAACTATGGCTACACCTTC
CDR3aa: CASSVTGSHNYGYTF

v_gene: TRBV12-3/TRBV12-4
j_gene: TRBJ1-2
abundance: NA
d_gene: NA
CDR3nt: TGTGCCAGCAGCCCCGGAGGAGGGTATGGCTACACCTTC
CDR3aa: CASSPGGGYGYTF

v_gene: TRBV11-2
j_gene: TRBJ2-7
abundance: once
d_gene: NA
CDR3nt: TGTGCCAGCAGCTTAGATTCGGGGTACTCCACCTACGAGCAGTACTTC
CDR3aa: CASSLDSGYSTYEQYF

v_gene: TRBV2
j_gene: TRBJ1-4
abundance: NA
d_gene: NA
CDR3nt: TGTGCCAGCAGGCATGACAGAGACCTGGAAAAACTGTTTTTT
CDR3aa: CASRHDRDLEKLFF

v_gene: TRBV7-8
j_gene: TRBJ2-2
abundance: NA
d_gene: TRBD2
CDR3nt: TGTGCCAGCAGCTTAGGGACTAGCGGGGACGGGGAGCTGTTTTTT
CDR3aa: CASSLGTSGDGELFF

v_gene: TRBV3-1/TRBV3-2
j_gene: TRBJ2-7
abundance: NA
d_gene: NA
CDR3nt: TGTGCCAGCAGCCATGCAGGGGCTCTAGGGAGGTACGAGCAGTACTTC
CDR3aa: CASSHAGALGRYEQYF

v_gene: TRBV6-5
j_gene: TRBJ1-2
abundance: few
d_gene: NA
CDR3nt: TGTGCCAGCAGTCCCGTCGGGGTCGGTAACTATGGCTACACCTTC
CDR3aa: CASSPVGVGNYGYTF

v_gene: TRBV19
j_gene: TRBJ1-1
abundance: NA
d_gene: NA
CDR3nt: TGTGCCAGTAGTATAGTGGGCGGAGTGAACACTGAAGCTTTCTTT
CDR3aa: CASSIVGGVNTEAFF

v_gene: TRBV18
j_gene: TRBJ1-3
abundance: few
d_gene: NA
CDR3nt: TGTGCCAGCTCGACCACAGGGAGAAACACCATATATTTT
CDR3aa: CASSTTGRNTIYF

v_gene: TRBV19
j_gene: TRBJ2-7
abundance: NA
d_gene: NA
CDR3nt: TGTGCCAGTAGTCCATCAGGGATTCCCGGACCAGACGAGCAGTACTTC
CDR3aa: CASSPSGIPGPDEQYF

v_gene: TRBV19
j_gene: TRBJ2-2
abundance: NA
d_gene: TRBD1
CDR3nt: TGTGCCAGTAGTATACTCCGGGACAGGGGTACCGGGGAGCTGTTTTTT
CDR3aa: CASSILRDRGTGELFF